Detailed here is one TCR beta chain. TCRdb's table, derived via immunoSEQ multiplex PCR, lists solely in-frame clones and lacks some. The sample contains under 300,000 clones, about 90% of which appear only once. The record originates from a study of blood T cell repertoires in COVID-19. The overall study: Samples of COVID-19 (acute and convalescent) were obtained from the United States, Italy and Spain. PBMCs, B-cell-depleted T cells, or T cells were the source of the cDNA or gDNA that made up the material.

Looked up from germline, CDR1 is KGHSH and CDR2 is LQKENI. J gave up 8 bases and V 8 bases, and 10 bases lay outside the gene matches. This CDR3 has 14 residues. The V gene is TRBV18, the J gene TRBJ2-4; 9 bases line up with TRBD1. The origin of this receptor is a woman aged 40-49 years with acute or convalescent COVID-19. The sample taken for sequencing was peripheral blood. Written as DNA, the CDR3 is TGTGCCAGCCCCAGGACAGGGGATACGTACATTCAGTACTTC. It translates to CASPRTGDTYIQYF.